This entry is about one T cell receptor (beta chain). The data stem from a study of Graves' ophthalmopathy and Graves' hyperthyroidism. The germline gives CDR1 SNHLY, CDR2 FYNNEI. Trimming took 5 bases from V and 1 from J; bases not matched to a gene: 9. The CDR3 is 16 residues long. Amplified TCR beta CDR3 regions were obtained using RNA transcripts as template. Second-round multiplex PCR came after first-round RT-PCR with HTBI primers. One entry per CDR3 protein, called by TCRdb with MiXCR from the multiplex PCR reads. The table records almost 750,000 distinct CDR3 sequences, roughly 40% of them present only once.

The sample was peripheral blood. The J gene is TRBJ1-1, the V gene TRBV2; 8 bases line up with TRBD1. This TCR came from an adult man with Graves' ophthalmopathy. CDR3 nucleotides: TGTGCCAGCAGTTACTCGATCGGACAGGGGAACACTGAAGCTTTCTTT. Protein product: CASSYSIGQGNTEAFF.